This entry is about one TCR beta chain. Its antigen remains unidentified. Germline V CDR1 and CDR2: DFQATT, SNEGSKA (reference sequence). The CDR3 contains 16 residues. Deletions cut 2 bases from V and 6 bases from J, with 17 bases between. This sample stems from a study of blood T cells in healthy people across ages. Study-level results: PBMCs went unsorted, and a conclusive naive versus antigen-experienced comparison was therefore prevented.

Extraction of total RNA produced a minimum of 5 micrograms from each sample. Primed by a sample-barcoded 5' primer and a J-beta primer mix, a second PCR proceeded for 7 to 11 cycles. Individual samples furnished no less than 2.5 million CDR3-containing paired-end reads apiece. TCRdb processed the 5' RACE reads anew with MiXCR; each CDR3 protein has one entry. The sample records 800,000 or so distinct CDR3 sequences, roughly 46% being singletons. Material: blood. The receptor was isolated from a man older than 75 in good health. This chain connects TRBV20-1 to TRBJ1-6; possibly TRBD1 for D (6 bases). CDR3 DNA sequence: TGCAGTGCTAGACACTGGACAGAGGCGGGTAATTCACCCCTCCACTTT. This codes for CSARHWTEAGNSPLHF.